This entry lists 25 T cell receptor beta chains sequenced from one sample in a study of shared clonotypes between healthy human individuals. TCRdb's copy holds only in-frame clones and misses some; the assay was immunoSEQ multiplex PCR. Found here are 550,000 to 750,000 clones, just over 90% of them singletons; the top ten hold about 24%. Naivety among CD8 cells was defined by CD45RO negativity and positive CCR7 selection, thereby excluding terminally differentiated effector memory CD45RA+ cells. Sequenced sample: naive CD8+ T cells sorted from blood. The receptors were sampled from a man in his thirties or forties in good health.

This clone was counted once. V is TRBV28 and J is TRBJ2-2; 9 nucleotides agree with TRBD2. Germline V gene sequence: CDR1 MDHEN, CDR2 SYDVKM. The CDR3 sequence is 16 residues long. The V segment lost 3 bases and the J segment 6 bases; nucleotides outside the gene matches: 8. The CDR3 bases are TGTGCCAGCAGTTTTTTGAGTAGCGGGAGCCCCGGGGAGCTGTTTTTT. The encoded protein is CASSFLSSGSPGELFF.

This clone was seen only a few times. The chain recombines TRBV7-9 with TRBJ2-2; 10 bases fit TRBD1. The CDR3 loop spans 16 amino acids. Germline assignment: CDR1 SEHNR and CDR2 FQNEAQ (reference sequence). V shed 4 bases and J 4 bases; nucleotides not matched to a gene: 6. The CDR3 sequence is CASSSTGTGVTGELFF. The CDR3 nucleotides are TGTGCCAGCAGCTCAACCGGGACAGGGGTCACCGGGGAGCTGTTTTTT.

The V call is TRBV5-6, the J call TRBJ2-1; 7 bases map to TRBD2. CDR1 SGHDT and CDR2 YYEEEE come from the germline V gene. J gave up 0 bases and V 0 bases, and 3 bases lay outside the gene matches. The CDR3 has 16 amino acids. CDR3 coding DNA: TGTGCCAGCAGCTTGGAAGGACTAGGCTCCTACAATGAGCAGTTCTTC. Translated, it gives CASSLEGLGSYNEQFF.

This clone was recorded only once. The J gene is TRBJ1-2, the V gene TRBV27, with no clear D. Between the trimmed V and J ends, which lost 2 bases and 0 bases, there was a span of 7 bases. The germline CDR1 and CDR2 sequences are MNHEY and SMNVEV (reference sequence). CDR3 length equals 14 residues. CDR3 nucleotide sequence: TGTGCCAGCAGTTTACGGACCTCTAACTATGGCTACACCTTC. Its translation: CASSLRTSNYGYTF.

The CDR3 coding sequence is TGTGCCAGCACCAGGGGGGGGAGCGTAAACACCATATATTTT. This translates into CASTRGGSVNTIYF. The rearrangement joins TRBV7-9 to TRBJ1-3, with 7 bases fitting TRBD1. Germline V CDR1 and CDR2: SEHNR, FQNEAQ (reference sequence). With V trimmed by 7 bases and J by 6 bases, 9 bases remained unmatched. The CDR3 contains 14 residues.

The V and J genes are TRBV27 and TRBJ2-3; possible D gene TRBD2, 6 bases. The V gene lost 1 base and the J gene lost 2 bases, with 10 bases spanning the gap. The CDR3 length is 15 residues. CDR1 is MNHEY and CDR2 is SMNVEV in the germline V gene (reference sequence). CDR3 bases: TGTGCCAGCAGTTTATACGGGAGTGACACAGATACGCAGTATTTT. Encoded protein: CASSLYGSDTDTQYF.

The chain joins TRBV19 to TRBJ2-7; 9 bases are a match to TRBD1. CDR1 is LNHDA and CDR2 is SQIVND in the germline V gene (reference sequence). The CDR3 loop spans 13 amino acids. V lost 3 bases to trimming and J lost 12 bases; unmatched junction nucleotides: 9. CDR3 sequence (DNA): TGTGCCAGTAGTATCGGGACAGGGCCCGAACTGTACTTC. Translated: CASSIGTGPELYF. The variable domain in full, completed from reference TRBV19 and TRBJ2-7, reads DGGITQSPKYLFRKEGQNVTLSCEQNLNHDAMYWYRQDPGQGLRLIYYSQIVNDFQKGDIAEGYSVSREKKESFPLTVTSAQKNPTAFYLCASSIGTGPELYFGPGTRLTVT.

This chain joins TRBV6-1 and TRBJ2-7, with a weak D call TRBD2 (6 bases). CDR3 length: 15 residues. Germline V CDR1 and CDR2: MNHNS, SASEGT. V was cut by 4 bases and J by 5 bases, with 18 bases left in between. The CDR3 protein is CASSGREELTDEQYF. DNA for the CDR3: TGTGCCAGCAGTGGGAGGGAGGAGTTAACGGACGAGCAGTACTTC.

CDR3 in DNA: TGTGCCAGTAGTATCAAAGGAGAGGACGGGGAGCTGTTTTTT. Its translation: CASSIKGEDGELFF. The rearrangement joins TRBV19 to TRBJ2-2; no definite D call. Germline values: CDR1 LNHDA, CDR2 SQIVND (reference sequence). The CDR3 has 14 amino acids. V gave up 3 bases and J gave up 7 bases, with 12 bases separating them.

V usage is TRBV20-1 and J usage is TRBJ1-1; no firm D call. The CDR3 has 11 residues. Germline lookup yields CDR1 DFQATT and CDR2 SNEGSKA (reference sequence). Deletions cut 3 bases from V and 6 bases from J, with 8 bases between. CDR3 protein: CSASSAAEAFF. CDR3 coding DNA: TGCAGTGCTAGTTCAGCAGCTGAAGCTTTCTTT.

This clone was observed once. The rearrangement uses TRBV7-9 and TRBJ2-1, with 14 bases fitting TRBD2. V gave up 5 bases and J gave up 9 bases; unmatched junction bases: 6. This CDR3 is 15 amino acids long. CDR1 is SEHNR, CDR2 FQNEAQ, per germline (reference sequence). CDR3 nucleotides: TGTGCCAGCAGCCCCGGACTAGCGGGAGGTGGTGAGCAGTTCTTC. Translated, it gives CASSPGLAGGGEQFF.

The genes are TRBV11-2 and TRBJ1-2; 9 bases match TRBD1. After removal of 4 bases from V and 7 bases from J, the junction contained 13 bases not matched to a gene. Germline V CDR1 and CDR2: SGHAT, FQNNGV. There are 16 residues in the CDR3. The DNA of the CDR3 is TGTGCCAGCAGCTCCCCAGGGGACAGGGAGTCTGCTGGCTACACCTTC. Translation gives CASSSPGDRESAGYTF.

The V and J genes are TRBV18 and TRBJ2-7, with TRBD2 identical over 15 bases. Germline V lookup: CDR1 KGHSH, CDR2 LQKENI. The V gene end was trimmed by 2 bases and the J gene end by 3 bases; junction bases not matched to a gene: 2. This CDR3 spans 16 amino acids. The DNA of the CDR3 is TGTGCCAGCTCACCAGGGACTAGCGGGAGGATCTACGAGCAGTACTTC. Encoded protein: CASSPGTSGRIYEQYF.

The chain recombines TRBV28 with TRBJ2-7, with 9 bases that match TRBD2. Unmatched junction bases numbered 7, after V lost 4 bases and J lost 3 bases. CDR3 length equals 15 residues. CDR1 and CDR2 (germline): MDHEN, SYDVKM. The CDR3 DNA reads as TGTGCCAGCAGTTCTCTTCAGCGGGAGGTCTACGAGCAGTACTTC. This translates into CASSSLQREVYEQYF.

V is TRBV27 and J is TRBJ2-3; 10 bases map to TRBD2. V was clipped by 5 bases and J by 3 bases; unmatched bases: 8. The CDR3 has 16 amino acids. Per the germline V gene, CDR1 is MNHEY and CDR2 is SMNVEV (reference sequence). CDR3 DNA sequence: TGTGCCAGCAGTGCCCGTAGCGGGAGGCCGACAGATACGCAGTATTTT. Residues: CASSARSGRPTDTQYF.

J is TRBJ2-1 and V is TRBV10-2; 10 bases fit TRBD2. This CDR3 contains 14 residues. V lost 7 bases and J lost 10; bases outside the gene matches: 10. Looked up from germline, CDR1 is WSHSY and CDR2 is SAAADI. The CDR3 sequence is CASTRAGGVEEQFF. As DNA, the CDR3 is TGCGCCAGCACCCGAGCGGGAGGGGTTGAGGAGCAGTTCTTC.

The rearrangement uses TRBV19 and TRBJ2-5; 7 nucleotides match TRBD1. The CDR3 loop spans 17 amino acids. Germline trimming cut 3 bases from V and 3 bases from J; bases unmatched to any gene: 13. Germline lookup yields CDR1 LNHDA and CDR2 SQIVND (reference sequence). This CDR3 is CASSIHRGAIREETQYF. DNA of the CDR3: TGTGCCAGTAGTATTCACAGGGGAGCGATTAGGGAAGAGACCCAGTACTTC.

This clone appeared a single time. This chain joins TRBV29-1 and TRBJ2-5; 8 bases line up with TRBD2. Germline loops: CDR1 SQVTM, CDR2 ANQGSEA. V was clipped by 1 base and J by 5 bases; unmatched bases: 12. The CDR3 runs 16 residues. CDR3 DNA sequence: TGCAGCGTTGAAGGGAGGGGGACTAGAGGATTGGAGACCCAGTACTTC. Amino acid sequence: CSVEGRGTRGLETQYF.

The chain carries TRBV10-3 and TRBJ2-7; TRBD2 might be the D (6 bases). The CDR3 extends over 13 amino acids. The germline gives CDR1 ENHRY, CDR2 SYGVKD. V was shortened by 7 bases and J by 3 bases, with 13 bases between the two germline ends. CDR3 sequence (DNA): TGTGCCATCACGCGGGGCGAAGGCTACGAGCAGTACTTC. Its protein is CAITRGEGYEQYF.

The chain employs TRBV7-8 and TRBJ2-5, with D perhaps matching TRBD2 (6 bases). Germline-derived CDR1 and CDR2 are SGHVS and FQNEAQ. Trimming removed 5 bases from V and 2 bases from J, with 9 bases in between. CDR3 length: 13 residues. The CDR3 loop is CASSPAGQETQYF. Written as DNA, the CDR3 is TGTGCCAGCAGCCCAGCGGGTCAAGAGACCCAGTACTTC.

As to this clone: Other DNA sequences from this sample encode an identical CDR3 as well. The chain combines TRBV7-9 with TRBJ2-7, with D unresolved. From germline, CDR1 is SEHNR and CDR2 FQNEAQ (reference sequence). The V end lost 7 bases, the J end lost 0 bases, and 10 bases lay between the germline ends. This CDR3 is 13 amino acids long. The CDR3 nucleotides read TGTGCCAGCACCCCTCCGAGCTCCTACGAGCAGTACTTC. Protein product: CASTPPSSYEQYF.

The CDR3 nucleotides are TGTGCTAGTGCCCCCCCCCAATCGCCCTACGAGCAGTACTTC. It is translated as CASAPPQSPYEQYF. V and J are TRBV12-5 and TRBJ2-7, with D hard to call. This CDR3 comprises 14 residues. Germline CDR1 is LGHNT and CDR2 is FRNRAP. Trimming stripped 7 bases from V and 2 bases from J, with 15 bases between.

The table lists this clone with a few counts. The same CDR3 also results from other DNA sequences found in this sample. This chain uses TRBV7-6 with TRBJ2-7, with 10 positions matching TRBD2. Germline CDR1 is SGHVS and CDR2 is FNYEAQ. With 1 base clipped from V and 3 bases from J, the junction kept 3 bases outside the gene matches. The length of the CDR3 is 15 residues. This CDR3 reads CASSLEASGSYEQYF. The CDR3 DNA is TGTGCCAGCAGCTTAGAGGCTAGCGGGAGCTACGAGCAGTACTTC.

The V and J genes are TRBV7-6 and TRBJ2-7, with TRBD2 as a possible D gene (6 bases). CDR3 length: 14 amino acids. V shed 3 bases and J shed 2 bases, with 11 bases lying between them. Germline V gives CDR1 SGHVS, CDR2 FNYEAQ. The CDR3 loop reads CASSLGTPAYEQYF. CDR3 nucleotide sequence: TGTGCCAGCAGCTTGGGGACTCCAGCCTACGAGCAGTACTTC.

The chain is built from TRBV6-1 and TRBJ2-1, with D tentatively TRBD2 (5 bases). V was clipped by 0 bases and J by 2 bases, with 14 bases between them. The germline V gene encodes CDR1 MNHNS and CDR2 SASEGT. This CDR3 has 17 amino acids. CDR3 DNA sequence: TGTGCCAGCAGTGAAGCGCTCGGGGAAGGGACCTACAATGAGCAGTTCTTC. Translation: CASSEALGEGTYNEQFF.